Included here is one TCR beta chain sequence, with context. Its antigen is still unknown. Using its own MiXCR run on the RT-PCR reads, TCRdb lists one record per CDR3 protein. Altogether about 780,000 distinct CDR3 sequences are present, 15% to 20% being singletons, with the ten largest covering about 11%. The sample belongs to a study of response to subunit inactivated influenza vaccine. Broader study findings: Each seasonal flu vaccination may recruit only limited new T cells, authors suggested.

Sequenced material: PBMCs from blood, taken less than 6 days after vaccination. The receptor comes from a man aged 50 or older who received an inactivated influenza vaccine.

CDR3 sequence reads: CASSPTLASGSRGQFF. Written as DNA, the CDR3 is TGTGCCAGCAGCCCTACCTTGGCTAGCGGGAGTAGGGGGCAGTTCTTC. The chain uses TRBV7-9 and TRBJ2-1, with 10 nucleotides matching TRBD2. The CDR3 length is 16 residues. The V segment lost 5 bases and the J segment 12 bases; nucleotides outside the gene matches: 16. Looked up from germline, CDR1 is SEHNR and CDR2 is FQNEAQ (reference sequence).